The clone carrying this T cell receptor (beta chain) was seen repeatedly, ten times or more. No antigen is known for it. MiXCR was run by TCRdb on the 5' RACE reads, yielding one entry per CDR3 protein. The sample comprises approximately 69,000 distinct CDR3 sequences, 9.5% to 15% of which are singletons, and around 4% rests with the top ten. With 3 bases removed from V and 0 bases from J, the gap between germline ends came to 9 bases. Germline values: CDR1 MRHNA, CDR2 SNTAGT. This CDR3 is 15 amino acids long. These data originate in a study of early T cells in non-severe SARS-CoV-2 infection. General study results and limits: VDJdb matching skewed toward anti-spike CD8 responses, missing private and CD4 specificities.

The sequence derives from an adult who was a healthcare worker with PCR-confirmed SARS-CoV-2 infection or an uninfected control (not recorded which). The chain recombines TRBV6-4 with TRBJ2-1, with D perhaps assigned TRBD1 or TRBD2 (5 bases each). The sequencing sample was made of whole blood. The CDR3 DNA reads TGTGCCAGCAGTGAGAGCGGACACTCCTACAATGAGCAGTTCTTC. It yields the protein CASSESGHSYNEQFF.